Following are 5 T cell receptor beta chains from one sample sequenced in a study of blood T cells in healthy people across ages. The use of a sample-barcoded 5' primer and a J-beta primer mix characterized a second PCR of about 6 to 12 cycles. TCRdb re-analysed the 5' RACE reads in MiXCR, keeping a single row per CDR3 protein. The table includes about 1.8 million distinct CDR3 sequences, 49% detected once. Sequenced material: blood. The receptors here all came from a woman aged 40 to 50 in good health.

This clonotype has only a few counts. The gene calls are TRBV10-3 and TRBJ2-7; D not resolved. This CDR3 has 15 amino acids. CDR1 ENHRY and CDR2 SYGVKD come from the germline V gene. Trimming left V 3 bases short and J 3 bases short, with 15 bases between. Here the CDR3 DNA reads TGTGCCATCAGTGACTCGGGTCTCCCGGACTACGAGCAGTACTTC. It translates to CAISDSGLPDYEQYF.

This chain uses TRBV4-2 with TRBJ1-2; 8 nucleotides match TRBD1. The junction had 3 bases not matched to a gene; V was cut back by 2 bases and J by 1 base. Germline values: CDR1 LGHNA, CDR2 YNFKEQ. CDR3 size: 15 residues. The CDR3 DNA is TGTGCCAGCAGCCAAAGGGACAGGAGTAACTATGGCTACACCTTC. Encoded protein: CASSQRDRSNYGYTF.

This chain links TRBV24-1 with TRBJ2-1, with D unresolved. The ends were cut back, 1 base at V and 8 bases at J, with 8 bases in the middle. The CDR3 contains 13 residues. In germline, CDR1 is KGHDR, CDR2 SFDVKD. CDR3 protein: CATSDFVQDEQFF. The DNA for the CDR3 is TGTGCCACCAGTGATTTTGTCCAGGATGAGCAGTTCTTC.

The chain recombines TRBV28 with TRBJ2-5; the D gene is possibly TRBD1 (5 bases). The CDR3 runs 12 residues. In germline, CDR1 is MDHEN, CDR2 SYDVKM. V gave up 6 bases and J gave up 10 bases, with 15 bases separating them. DNA of the CDR3: TGTGCCAGCAGCCCTAGGGCAGGGTTCCAGTACTTC. Amino acids: CASSPRAGFQYF.

The chain has TRBV7-9 and TRBJ2-7, with D unresolved. This CDR3 region has 13 residues. Looked up from germline, CDR1 is SEHNR and CDR2 is FQNEAQ (reference sequence). Trimming shortened V by 5 bases and J by 3 bases, and 11 bases separated the two germline ends. The chain's CDR3 is CASSVDDYYEQYF. Written as DNA, the CDR3 is TGTGCCAGCAGCGTGGATGATTACTACGAGCAGTACTTC.